The 32 T cell receptor beta chains reported below all come from one sample, sequenced in a study of regulatory T cells in long-lasting Graves disease. As to time point: newly diagnosed GD, antithyroid drugs for less than 3 months. RNA isolated from PBMCs was used to make the TCR library. Building the TCR beta libraries relied on iRepertoire HTBI primers, and CDR3 regions underwent Arm-PCR. Each CDR3 protein is one row after TCRdb ran MiXCR on the multiplex PCR reads. The sample shows roughly 420,000 distinct CDR3 sequences, about 15% of them seen only once. The data also belong to a second study, concerning T cells in Graves' hyperthyroidism and ophthalmopathy.

This sample comprised peripheral blood mononuclear cells (PBMCs), obtained at new diagnosis, from a patient treated with antithyroid drugs. The receptors come from a woman aged 45 to 65 with Graves disease.

This clonotype was observed a handful of times. This chain uses TRBV19 with TRBJ2-3; 10 bases are a match to TRBD2. The CDR3 has 18 residues. J was trimmed by 0 bases and V by 5 bases; bases with no gene match: 11. The germline gives CDR1 LNHDA, CDR2 SQIVND (reference sequence). Here the CDR3 DNA reads TGTGCCAGTAGTCAAGCGGGAGGGCACCAACTTAGCACAGATACGCAGTATTTT. This codes for CASSQAGGHQLSTDTQYF.

This clonotype was counted between two and nine times. V usage is TRBV6-4 and J usage is TRBJ2-3; unclear D gene. The CDR3 is 16 residues long. Trimming removed 3 bases from V and 0 bases from J, with 13 bases in between. Germline assignment: CDR1 MRHNA and CDR2 SNTAGT. The CDR3 protein is CASSEVWIASTDTQYF. CDR3 in DNA: TGTGCCAGCAGTGAAGTATGGATCGCGAGCACAGATACGCAGTATTTT.

This clonotype has only a few counts. The CDR3: CASSQGVYEQYF. CDR3 DNA sequence: TGTGCCAGCAGCCAAGGAGTCTACGAGCAGTACTTC. This sequence joins TRBV3-1 and TRBJ2-7; D gene uncertain. Between the trimmed V and J ends, which lost 1 base and 3 bases, there was a span of 4 bases. Germline V gene lookup returns CDR1 LGHDT and CDR2 YNNKEL (reference sequence). This CDR3 comprises 12 residues.

This clonotype was seen repeatedly, ten times or more. This sequence joins TRBV19 and TRBJ1-1; D not resolved. The CDR3 extends over 15 amino acids. Deletions cut 0 bases from V and 0 bases from J, with 8 bases between. Germline V gene lookup returns CDR1 LNHDA and CDR2 SQIVND (reference sequence). CDR3 coding DNA: TGTGCCAGTAGTATAGATGTAGGGATGAACACTGAAGCTTTCTTT. It yields the protein CASSIDVGMNTEAFF. The whole variable domain, remainder taken from reference TRBV19 and TRBJ1-1, is DGGITQSPKYLFRKEGQNVTLSCEQNLNHDAMYWYRQDPGQGLRLIYYSQIVNDFQKGDIAEGYSVSREKKESFPLTVTSAQKNPTAFYLCASSIDVGMNTEAFFGQGTRLTVV.

Only a few counts were recorded for this clonotype. The V and J genes are TRBV20-1 and TRBJ2-3; D is uncertain. Germline V gene data show CDR1 as DFQATT and CDR2 as SNEGSKA (reference sequence). The CDR3 extends over 14 amino acids. Trimming removed 0 bases at V and 2 bases at J, with 9 bases between. CDR3 region: CSARDLSTTDTQYF. The CDR3 nucleotides are TGCAGTGCTAGAGATTTGAGTACCACAGATACGCAGTATTTT.

The chain couples TRBV10-3 to TRBJ1-6; D is ambiguous. The CDR3 loop spans 13 amino acids. The germline gives CDR1 ENHRY, CDR2 SYGVKD. V shed 3 bases and J shed 8 bases, with 8 bases lying between them. CDR3 sequence: CAISEFGDSPLHF. CDR3 coding DNA: TGTGCCATCAGTGAATTCGGAGATTCACCCCTCCACTTT.

The gene calls are TRBV5-1 and TRBJ1-3; 7 nucleotides match TRBD1. The germline V gene encodes CDR1 SGHRS and CDR2 YFSETQ. With V trimmed by 4 bases and J by 0 bases, 10 bases remained unmatched. This CDR3 spans 17 amino acids. The CDR3 bases are TGCGCCAGCAGCCTTACCCAGGGGGTCCTCTCTGGAAACACCATATATTTT. Translation: CASSLTQGVLSGNTIYF.

The sample holds many counts of this clonotype. The chain links TRBV28 to TRBJ2-7; maybe TRBD1 (5 bases). V gave up 5 bases and J gave up 2 bases, with 13 bases separating them. This CDR3 comprises 14 residues. Per germline, CDR1 MDHEN and CDR2 SYDVKM. CDR3 in DNA: TGTGCCAGCAGTGTACAGGTCCCACCCTACGAGCAGTACTTC. Translating it yields CASSVQVPPYEQYF.

This clonotype was counted many times. The V call is TRBV5-5, the J call TRBJ1-1; D ambiguous. Per germline, CDR1 SGHKS and CDR2 YYEKEE (reference sequence). V gave up 4 bases and J gave up 10 bases, with 14 bases separating them. This CDR3 is 12 amino acids long. Here the CDR3 reads CASSPREGAAFF. As DNA, the CDR3 is TGTGCCAGCAGCCCGCGGGAGGGAGCAGCTTTCTTT.

This chain links TRBV10-1 with TRBJ1-1, with TRBD1 identical over 7 bases. V gave up 1 base and J gave up 1 base; unmatched junction bases: 3. Germline CDR1 WNHNN, CDR2 SYGVQD (reference sequence). The CDR3 is 15 residues long. CDR3 bases: TGCGCCAGCAGTGAGTTAACAGGGGAGAACACTGAAGCTTTCTTT. Its protein product is CASSELTGENTEAFF.

In its sample, this clonotype was seen a few times. This chain connects TRBV4-2 to TRBJ2-7; TRBD1 might be the D (6 bases). CDR3 length: 15 amino acids. Germline CDR1 LGHNA, CDR2 YNFKEQ. Trimming pared 1 base from V and 2 bases from J, leaving 12 bases between. The CDR3 DNA reads TGTGCCAGCAGCCAAGCCCGGACAGCAACCTACGAGCAGTACTTC. Translated: CASSQARTATYEQYF.

The table lists this clonotype with a few counts. The chain couples TRBV18 to TRBJ2-5; 8 bases align to TRBD1. From germline, CDR1 is KGHSH and CDR2 LQKENI. The junction had 6 bases not matched to a gene; V was cut back by 4 bases and J by 2 bases. The CDR3 is made up of 15 amino acids. CDR3 sequence (DNA): TGTGCCAGCTCACGTCCCGGGACAGGTCAAGAGACCCAGTACTTC. The encoded protein is CASSRPGTGQETQYF.

This clonotype was recorded many times. The chain employs TRBV13 and TRBJ2-1; 10 nucleotides agree with TRBD2. CDR3 size: 15 residues. CDR1 is PRHDT and CDR2 is FYEKMQ in the germline V gene (reference sequence). J was trimmed by 2 bases and V by 5 bases; bases with no gene match: 3. The CDR3 is CASSAGLATYNEQFF. In DNA, the CDR3 is TGTGCCAGCAGCGCGGGACTAGCGACCTACAATGAGCAGTTCTTC.

This clonotype was counted a few times. The chain combines TRBV28 with TRBJ2-5; possibly TRBD1 for D (6 bases). This CDR3 comprises 15 residues. V lost 6 bases and J 0 bases, leaving 14 bases between the germline ends. Germline CDR1 MDHEN, CDR2 SYDVKM. CDR3 amino acids: CASRRPTGYQETQYF. CDR3 in DNA: TGTGCCAGCAGGCGACCTACAGGGTACCAAGAGACCCAGTACTTC.

J is TRBJ2-3 and V is TRBV7-9; D uncertain. V was shortened by 5 bases and J by 0 bases, with 12 bases between the two germline ends. The length of the CDR3 is 15 residues. Germline CDR1 SEHNR, CDR2 FQNEAQ (reference sequence). The CDR3 DNA follows: TGTGCCAGCAGCCAAAACCCCCTTAGCACAGATACGCAGTATTTT. Its translation: CASSQNPLSTDTQYF.

Many counts were recorded for this clonotype. The V call is TRBV4-1, the J call TRBJ2-7; 9 nucleotides agree with TRBD2. Trimming removed 4 bases from V and 2 bases from J; junction bases left unmatched: 6. In germline, CDR1 is MGHRA, CDR2 YSYEKL. The CDR3 contains 15 residues. In DNA, the CDR3 is TGCGCCAGCAGCCCTAGACTAGCGGAGCCCTACGAGCAGTACTTC. This sequence encodes CASSPRLAEPYEQYF.

This clonotype showed up many times. The chain links TRBV11-2 to TRBJ2-7; D possibly corresponds to TRBD1 (5 bases). Germline lookup yields CDR1 SGHAT and CDR2 FQNNGV. V lost 1 base and J lost 2, with 9 bases in between. There are 14 residues in the CDR3. In DNA, the CDR3 is TGTGCCAGCAGCTTAGGAAAGGGGCCCTACGAGCAGTACTTC. This codes for CASSLGKGPYEQYF.

In this sample, this clonotype turned up once. Being one base from a much bigger clone, this may be a read error. Written as DNA, the CDR3 is TGTGCCACCAGCGAACTAGCGGGAGATCCAGATATGCAGTATTTT. Protein product: CATSELAGDPDMQYF. The J gene is TRBJ2-3, the V gene TRBV24-1; 11 positions agree with TRBD2. The V gene's germline CDR1 is KGHDR and CDR2 SFDVKD. The CDR3 is 15 amino acids.

This clonotype was recorded at least ten times. V is TRBV12-3 or TRBV12-4 and J is TRBJ2-3; D call uncertain. Trimming removed 4 bases from V and 4 bases from J, with 6 bases in between. The CDR3 loop spans 12 amino acids. The CDR3 spells CASSYGSDTQYF. CDR3 in DNA: TGTGCCAGCAGTTATGGGTCAGATACGCAGTATTTT.

This clonotype came up a few times. The chain joins TRBV2 to TRBJ2-5; possible D gene TRBD2, 5 bases. The CDR3 totals 14 residues. Per germline, CDR1 SNHLY and CDR2 FYNNEI. V shed 1 base and J shed 5 bases, with 11 bases lying between them. Here the CDR3 reads CASSEDASGETQYF. Written as DNA, the CDR3 is TGTGCCAGCAGTGAAGATGCCTCGGGGGAGACCCAGTACTTC.

The table lists this clonotype with many counts. The V call is TRBV28, the J call TRBJ1-4, with D possibly TRBD1 on 5 matching bases. CDR3 length: 15 amino acids. Between the trimmed V and J ends, which lost 7 bases and 7 bases, there was a span of 19 bases. Germline CDR1 reads MDHEN; CDR2 reads SYDVKM. CDR3 nucleotide sequence: TGTGCCAGCACCTTCACCCCGGGACTTCGTGAAAAACTGTTTTTT. It yields the protein CASTFTPGLREKLFF.

There are many counts of this clonotype. In DNA form, the CDR3 reads TGTGCCAGCAGCCAAGAGATGTACACTAGCGTGTACCAAGAGACCCAGTACTTC. Its translation: CASSQEMYTSVYQETQYF. The J gene is TRBJ2-5, the V gene TRBV3-1; 7 bases map to TRBD2. Germline V gene data show CDR1 as LGHDT and CDR2 as YNNKEL (reference sequence). Trimming took 0 bases from V and 0 from J; bases not matched to a gene: 10. This CDR3 spans 18 amino acids.

This clonotype has ten or more counts. This sequence joins TRBV28 and TRBJ2-7; D is tentatively TRBD1 or TRBD2 (7 bases each). Germline CDR1 reads MDHEN; CDR2 reads SYDVKM. Trimming cost V 6 bases and J 2 bases, with 17 bases left between them. This CDR3 is 15 amino acids long. The CDR3, as DNA: TGTGCCAGCAGGGGGGGGACAGAAAGTCCCTACGAGCAGTACTTC. Its translation is CASRGGTESPYEQYF.

This clonotype has at least ten counts. The chain employs TRBV19 and TRBJ2-2; D gene unclear. This CDR3 is built from 13 residues. Trimming cost V 7 bases and J 4 bases, with 10 bases left between them. The V gene's germline CDR1 is LNHDA and CDR2 SQIVND (reference sequence). CDR3 DNA: TGTGCCAGTATTAACAGCCCCACCGGGGAGCTGTTTTTT. Its translation: CASINSPTGELFF.

This clonotype was seen many times. V gene TRBV3-1 combines with J gene TRBJ2-3; D not resolved. CDR3 length: 13 residues. Germline V gene sequence: CDR1 LGHDT, CDR2 YNNKEL (reference sequence). The ends were cut back, 0 bases at V and 5 bases at J, with 6 bases in the middle. The CDR3 is CASSQESGDTQYF. In DNA form, the CDR3 reads TGTGCCAGCAGCCAAGAATCCGGAGATACGCAGTATTTT.

The sample holds one count of this clonotype. As DNA, the CDR3 is TGTGCCATCAGTGAGTCCCGGGACGGGAGAGGAGATACGCAGTATTTT. Translation: CAISESRDGRGDTQYF. This chain connects TRBV10-3 to TRBJ2-3; D is perhaps TRBD2 (6 bases). Germline V lookup: CDR1 ENHRY, CDR2 SYGVKD. V lost 0 bases and J 5 bases, leaving 15 bases between the germline ends. The CDR3 runs 16 residues.

This clonotype appeared a few times. The chain is built from TRBV6-4 and TRBJ1-5; D ambiguous. Deletions cut 0 bases from V and 9 bases from J, with 15 bases between. The CDR3 has 15 amino acids. Germline CDR1 is MRHNA and CDR2 is SNTAGT. This CDR3 is CASSDSPEVGSPQHF. The CDR3 DNA reads TGTGCCAGCAGTGACTCCCCAGAAGTCGGTTCGCCCCAGCATTTT.

This clonotype was observed at least ten times. The chain is built from TRBV19 and TRBJ1-1; TRBD1 is a possible D gene (5 bases). The germline V gene encodes CDR1 LNHDA and CDR2 SQIVND (reference sequence). Trimming took off 4 bases at V and 5 bases at J, with 20 bases between the two ends. The CDR3 is 16 residues long. CDR3 sequence: CASSTNLRDERTEAFF. CDR3 in DNA: TGTGCCAGTAGTACTAATTTGAGGGACGAGAGGACTGAAGCTTTCTTT.

This clonotype occurred many times. V usage is TRBV5-1 and J usage is TRBJ2-7; D ambiguous. The CDR3 consists of 16 residues. From germline, CDR1 is SGHRS and CDR2 YFSETQ. V was cut by 0 bases and J by 2 bases, with 15 bases left in between. CDR3 coding DNA: TGCGCCAGCAGCTTGGCCTCAAGTGCAGGCACCTACGAGCAGTACTTC. This encodes CASSLASSAGTYEQYF.

This clonotype was detected a few times. The J gene is TRBJ2-3, the V gene TRBV30; TRBD2 agrees at 8 bases. The CDR3 has 14 amino acids. Trimming at V came to 2 bases and at J to 3 bases, leaving 4 bases not matched to a gene. Germline V CDR1 and CDR2: GTSNPN, SVGIG (reference sequence). The CDR3 nucleotides read TGTGCCTGGAGTACGGGGGGGGGGACAGATACGCAGTATTTT. Its translation is CAWSTGGGTDTQYF.

This chain joins TRBV7-9 and TRBJ2-2; D may match TRBD1 or TRBD2 (6 bases each). This CDR3 is built from 17 residues. V lost 3 bases and J lost 10, with 24 bases in between. CDR1 is SEHNR, CDR2 FQNEAQ, per germline (reference sequence). CDR3 bases: TGTGCCAGCAGCTTTGGCCCCGGGAGAGGAGGGGGAAAGGAGCTGTTTTTT. Translating it yields CASSFGPGRGGGKELFF.

Ten or more counts support this clonotype. This chain uses TRBV13 with TRBJ1-1; TRBD1 might be the D (6 bases). The CDR3 runs to 13 residues. Per germline, CDR1 PRHDT and CDR2 FYEKMQ (reference sequence). V gave up 6 bases and J gave up 4 bases, with 12 bases separating them. This chain's CDR3 is CASSPGVFTEAFF. Here the CDR3 DNA reads TGTGCCAGCAGTCCAGGGGTATTCACTGAAGCTTTCTTT.